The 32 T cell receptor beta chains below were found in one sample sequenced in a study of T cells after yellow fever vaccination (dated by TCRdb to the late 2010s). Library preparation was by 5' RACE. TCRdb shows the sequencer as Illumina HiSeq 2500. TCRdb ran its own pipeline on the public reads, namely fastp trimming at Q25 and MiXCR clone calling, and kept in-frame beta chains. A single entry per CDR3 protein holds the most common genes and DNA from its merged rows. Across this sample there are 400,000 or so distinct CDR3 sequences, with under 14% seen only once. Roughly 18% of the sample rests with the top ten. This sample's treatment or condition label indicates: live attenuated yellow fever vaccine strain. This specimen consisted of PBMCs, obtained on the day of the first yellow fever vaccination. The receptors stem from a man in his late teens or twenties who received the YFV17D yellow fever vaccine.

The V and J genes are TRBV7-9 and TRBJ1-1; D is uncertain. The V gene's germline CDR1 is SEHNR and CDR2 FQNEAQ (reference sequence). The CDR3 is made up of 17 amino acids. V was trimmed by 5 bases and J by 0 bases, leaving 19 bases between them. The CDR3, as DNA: TGTGCCAGCAGCAATCGGGTGGGGTCCGGGCTGAACACTGAAGCTTTCTTT. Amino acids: CASSNRVGSGLNTEAFF.

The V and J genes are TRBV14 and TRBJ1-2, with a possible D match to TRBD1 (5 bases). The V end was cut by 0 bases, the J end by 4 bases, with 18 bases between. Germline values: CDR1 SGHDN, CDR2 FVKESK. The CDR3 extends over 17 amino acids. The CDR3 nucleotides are TGTGCCAGCAGCCAAGATACGGGGCCCCAGCTCCTCTATGGCTACACCTTC. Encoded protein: CASSQDTGPQLLYGYTF.

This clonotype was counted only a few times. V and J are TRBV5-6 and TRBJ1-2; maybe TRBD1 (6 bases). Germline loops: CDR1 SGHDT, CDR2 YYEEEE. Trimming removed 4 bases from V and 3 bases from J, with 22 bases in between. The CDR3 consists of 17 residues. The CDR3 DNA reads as TGTGCCAGCAGCCCCAGGGGAGGCAAAGGAATAGACTATGGCTACACCTTC. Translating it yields CASSPRGGKGIDYGYTF.

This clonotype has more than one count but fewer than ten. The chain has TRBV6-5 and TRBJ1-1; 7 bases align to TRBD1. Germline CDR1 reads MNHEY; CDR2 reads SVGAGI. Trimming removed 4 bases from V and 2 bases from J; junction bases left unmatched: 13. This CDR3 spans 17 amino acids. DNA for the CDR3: TGTGCCAGCAGTTTTATACTGGGACAGACCTCTAACACTGAAGCTTTCTTT. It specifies CASSFILGQTSNTEAFF.

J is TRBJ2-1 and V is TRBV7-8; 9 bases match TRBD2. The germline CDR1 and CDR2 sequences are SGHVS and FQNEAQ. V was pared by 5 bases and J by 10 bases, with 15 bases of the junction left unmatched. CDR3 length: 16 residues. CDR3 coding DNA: TGTGCCAGCAGCCGCCTTCGGCGGGGGGGGCGGAAAGAGCAGTTCTTC. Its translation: CASSRLRRGGRKEQFF.

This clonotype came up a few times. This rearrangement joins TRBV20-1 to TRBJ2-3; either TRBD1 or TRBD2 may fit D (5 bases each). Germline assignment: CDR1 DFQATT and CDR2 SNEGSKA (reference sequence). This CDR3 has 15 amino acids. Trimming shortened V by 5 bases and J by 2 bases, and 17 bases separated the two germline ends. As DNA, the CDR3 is TGCAGTGCTGGTAACCCGACCGGGACCACAGATACGCAGTATTTT. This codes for CSAGNPTGTTDTQYF.

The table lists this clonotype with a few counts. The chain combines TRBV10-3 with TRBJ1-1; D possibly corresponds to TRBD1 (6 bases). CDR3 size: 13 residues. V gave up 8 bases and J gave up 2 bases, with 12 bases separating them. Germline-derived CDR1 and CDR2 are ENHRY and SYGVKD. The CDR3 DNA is TGTGCCATCGGGAAACAGGGAAACACTGAAGCTTTCTTT. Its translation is CAIGKQGNTEAFF.

CDR3 coding DNA: TGTGCCAGCAGCTTAGACCCTCCGGGACAGGCAAATTCACCCCTCCACTTT. It specifies CASSLDPPGQANSPLHF. V is TRBV7-8 and J is TRBJ1-6; 8 bases agree with TRBD1. Germline V gene data show CDR1 as SGHVS and CDR2 as FQNEAQ. V dropped 1 base and J dropped 7; count of bases not matched to a gene: 9. The CDR3 spans 17 residues.

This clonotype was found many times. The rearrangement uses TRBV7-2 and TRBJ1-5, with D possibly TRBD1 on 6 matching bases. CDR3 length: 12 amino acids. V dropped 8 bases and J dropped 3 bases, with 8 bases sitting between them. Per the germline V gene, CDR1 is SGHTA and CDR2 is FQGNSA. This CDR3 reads CASQGYNQPQHF. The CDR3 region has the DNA TGTGCCAGCCAGGGGTACAATCAGCCCCAGCATTTT. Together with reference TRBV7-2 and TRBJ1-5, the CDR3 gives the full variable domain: GAGVSQSPSNKVTEKGKDVELRCDPISGHTALYWYRQSLGQGLEFLIYFQGNSAPDKSGLPSDRFSAERTGGSVSTLTIQRTQQEDSAVYLCASQGYNQPQHFGDGTRLSIL.

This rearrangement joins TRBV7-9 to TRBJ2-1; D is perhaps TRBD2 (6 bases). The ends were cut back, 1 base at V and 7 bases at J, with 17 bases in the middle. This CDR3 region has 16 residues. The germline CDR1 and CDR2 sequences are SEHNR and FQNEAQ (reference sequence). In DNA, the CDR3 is TGTGCCAGCAGCTTAGGAGGCCAGGGAGGAGGGAATGAGCAGTTCTTC. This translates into CASSLGGQGGGNEQFF.

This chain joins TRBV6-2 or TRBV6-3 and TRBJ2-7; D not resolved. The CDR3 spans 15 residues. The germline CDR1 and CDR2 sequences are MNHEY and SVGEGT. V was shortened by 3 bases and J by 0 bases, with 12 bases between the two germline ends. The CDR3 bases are TGTGCCAGCAGTTATAGGCCGTTTTCCTCCTACGAGCAGTACTTC. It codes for CASSYRPFSSYEQYF.

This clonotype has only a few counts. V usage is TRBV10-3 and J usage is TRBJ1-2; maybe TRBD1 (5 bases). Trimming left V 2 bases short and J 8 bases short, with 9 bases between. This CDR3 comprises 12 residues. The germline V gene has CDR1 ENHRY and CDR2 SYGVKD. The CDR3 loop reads CAISEGADGYTF. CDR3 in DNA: TGTGCCATCAGTGAGGGGGCGGACGGCTACACCTTC.

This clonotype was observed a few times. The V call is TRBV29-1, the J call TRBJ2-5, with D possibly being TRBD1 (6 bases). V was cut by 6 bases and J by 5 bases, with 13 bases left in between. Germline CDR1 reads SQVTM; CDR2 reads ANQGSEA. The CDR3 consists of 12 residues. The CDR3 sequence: CSVNRALETQYF. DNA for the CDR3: TGCAGCGTGAACAGGGCGTTGGAGACCCAGTACTTC.

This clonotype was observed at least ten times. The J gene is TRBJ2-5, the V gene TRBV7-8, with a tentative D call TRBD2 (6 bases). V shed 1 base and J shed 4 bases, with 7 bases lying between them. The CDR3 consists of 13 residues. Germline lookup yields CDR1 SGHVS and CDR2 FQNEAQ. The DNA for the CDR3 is TGTGCCAGCAGCTTAGTGACTAGAGAGACCCAGTACTTC. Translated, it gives CASSLVTRETQYF.

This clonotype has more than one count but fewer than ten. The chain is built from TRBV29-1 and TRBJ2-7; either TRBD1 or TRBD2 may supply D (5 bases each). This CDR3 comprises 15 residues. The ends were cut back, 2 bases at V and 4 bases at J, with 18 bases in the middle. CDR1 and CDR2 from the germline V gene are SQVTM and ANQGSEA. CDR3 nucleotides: TGCAGCGTTGAAATCACCGGGACGTCTTGGTACGAGCAGTACTTC. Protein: CSVEITGTSWYEQYF.

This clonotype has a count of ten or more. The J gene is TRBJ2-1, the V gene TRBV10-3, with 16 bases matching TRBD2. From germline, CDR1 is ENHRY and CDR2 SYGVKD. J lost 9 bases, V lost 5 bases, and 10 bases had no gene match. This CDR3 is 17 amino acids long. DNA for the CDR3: TGTGCCATCAGTTTAGGAGGGACTAGCGGGGGGGCTGGTGAGCAGTTCTTC. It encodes CAISLGGTSGGAGEQFF.

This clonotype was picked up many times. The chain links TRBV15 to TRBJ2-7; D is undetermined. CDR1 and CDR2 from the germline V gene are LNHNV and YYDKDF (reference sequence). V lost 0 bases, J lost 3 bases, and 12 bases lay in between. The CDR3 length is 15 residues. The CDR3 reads CATSRDTMTDYEQYV. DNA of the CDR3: TGTGCCACCAGCAGAGACACCATGACCGACTACGAGCAGTACGTC.

The CDR3 bases are TGTGCCAGCAGCCTCGCCCTGGCAGGGGGAAGCTACGAGCAGTACTTC. This encodes CASSLALAGGSYEQYF. The V gene is TRBV12-3 or TRBV12-4, the J gene TRBJ2-7; 7 nucleotides line up with TRBD1. The length of the CDR3 is 16 residues. V lost 6 bases and J lost 3; bases outside the gene matches: 14.

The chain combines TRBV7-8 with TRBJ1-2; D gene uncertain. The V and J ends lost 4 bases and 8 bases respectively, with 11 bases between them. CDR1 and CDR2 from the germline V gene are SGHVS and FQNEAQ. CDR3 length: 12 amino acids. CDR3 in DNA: TGTGCCAGCAGCTATGGGAACTCCGGCTACACCTTC. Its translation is CASSYGNSGYTF.

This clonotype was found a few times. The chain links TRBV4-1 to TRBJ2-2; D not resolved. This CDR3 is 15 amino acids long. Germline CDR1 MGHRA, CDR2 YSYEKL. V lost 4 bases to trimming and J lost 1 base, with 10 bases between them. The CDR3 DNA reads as TGCGCCAGCAGCCCCCACTCCATGAACACCGGGGAGCTGTTTTTT. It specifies CASSPHSMNTGELFF.

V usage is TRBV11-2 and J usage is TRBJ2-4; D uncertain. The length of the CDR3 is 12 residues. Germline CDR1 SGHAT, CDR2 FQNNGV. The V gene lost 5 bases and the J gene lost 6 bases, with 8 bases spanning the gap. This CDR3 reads CASSLQRNIQYF. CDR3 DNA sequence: TGTGCCAGCAGCCTACAAAGAAACATTCAGTACTTC.

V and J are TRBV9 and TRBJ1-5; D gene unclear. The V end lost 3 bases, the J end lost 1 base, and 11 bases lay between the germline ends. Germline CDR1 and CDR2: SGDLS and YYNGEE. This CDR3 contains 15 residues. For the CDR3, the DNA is TGTGCCAGCAGCGCCGGGGTTGAAAGCAATCAGCCCCAGCATTTT. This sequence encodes CASSAGVESNQPQHF.

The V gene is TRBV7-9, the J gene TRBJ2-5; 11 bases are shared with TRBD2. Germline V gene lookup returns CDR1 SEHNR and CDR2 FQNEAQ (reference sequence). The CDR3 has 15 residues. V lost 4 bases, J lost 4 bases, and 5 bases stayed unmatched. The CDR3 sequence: CASSSTLAGGETQYF. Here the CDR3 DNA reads TGTGCCAGCAGCTCGACTCTAGCGGGGGGAGAGACCCAGTACTTC.

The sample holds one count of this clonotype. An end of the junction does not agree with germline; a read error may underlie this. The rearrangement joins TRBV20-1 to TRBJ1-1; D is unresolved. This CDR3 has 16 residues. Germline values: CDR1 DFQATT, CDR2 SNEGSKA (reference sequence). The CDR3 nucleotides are TGCTGTGCTAGAGATATCGGGGTATCGTTTAAGACTGAAGCTTTCTTT. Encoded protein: CCARDIGVSFKTEAFF.

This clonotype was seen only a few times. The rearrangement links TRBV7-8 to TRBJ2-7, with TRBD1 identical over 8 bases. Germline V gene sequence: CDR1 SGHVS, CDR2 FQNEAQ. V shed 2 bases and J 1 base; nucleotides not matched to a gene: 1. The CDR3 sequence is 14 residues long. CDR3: CASSLQGASYEQYV. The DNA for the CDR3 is TGTGCCAGCAGCTTACAGGGGGCTTCCTACGAGCAGTACGTC.

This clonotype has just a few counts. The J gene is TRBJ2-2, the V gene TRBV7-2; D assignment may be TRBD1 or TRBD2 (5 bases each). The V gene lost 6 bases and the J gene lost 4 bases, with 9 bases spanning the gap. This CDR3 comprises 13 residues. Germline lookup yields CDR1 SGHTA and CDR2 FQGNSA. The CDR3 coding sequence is TGTGCCAGCAGGGAGAGGGGCACCGGGGAGCTGTTTTTT. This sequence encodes CASRERGTGELFF.

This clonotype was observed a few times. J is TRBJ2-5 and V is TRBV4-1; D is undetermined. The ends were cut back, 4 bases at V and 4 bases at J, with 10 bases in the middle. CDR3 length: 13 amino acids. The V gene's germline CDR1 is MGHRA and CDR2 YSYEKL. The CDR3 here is CASSPLWGETQYF. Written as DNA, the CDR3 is TGCGCCAGCAGCCCCCTTTGGGGAGAGACCCAGTACTTC.

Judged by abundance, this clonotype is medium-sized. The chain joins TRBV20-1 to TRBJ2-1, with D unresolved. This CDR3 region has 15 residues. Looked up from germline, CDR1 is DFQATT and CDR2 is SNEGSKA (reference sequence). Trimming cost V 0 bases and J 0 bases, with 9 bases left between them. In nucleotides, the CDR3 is TGCAGTGCTAGAGATTTGACCACCTCCTACAATGAGCAGTTCTTC. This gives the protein CSARDLTTSYNEQFF.

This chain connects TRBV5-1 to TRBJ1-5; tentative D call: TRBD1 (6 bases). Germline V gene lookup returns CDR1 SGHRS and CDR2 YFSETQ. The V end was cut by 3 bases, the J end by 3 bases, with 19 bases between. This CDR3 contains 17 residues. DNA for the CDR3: TGCGCCAGCAGCTCCGAGGGGGGCGTCTTTACCAATCAGCCCCAGCATTTT. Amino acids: CASSSEGGVFTNQPQHF.

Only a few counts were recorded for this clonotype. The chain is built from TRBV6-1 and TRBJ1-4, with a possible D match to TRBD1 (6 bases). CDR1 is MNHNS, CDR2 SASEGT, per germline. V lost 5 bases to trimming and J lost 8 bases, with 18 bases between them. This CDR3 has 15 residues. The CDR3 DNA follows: TGTGCCAGCAGTCCCTTCCAGGGGTCTCGAGAAAAACTGTTTTTT. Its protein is CASSPFQGSREKLFF.

DNA of the CDR3: TGTGCCAGCGCACCTCTCAGGGGGCTTGGCTACACCTTC. This translates into CASAPLRGLGYTF. The rearrangement links TRBV12-3 or TRBV12-4 to TRBJ1-2; 8 bases map to TRBD1. V was clipped by 8 bases and J by 7 bases; unmatched bases: 9. The CDR3 totals 13 residues.

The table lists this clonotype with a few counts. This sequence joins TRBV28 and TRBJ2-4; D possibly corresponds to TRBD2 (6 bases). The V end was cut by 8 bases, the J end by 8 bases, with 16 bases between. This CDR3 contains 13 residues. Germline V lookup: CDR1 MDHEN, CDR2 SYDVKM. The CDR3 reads CASGPGGYDIQYF. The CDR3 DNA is TGTGCCAGCGGACCCGGGGGATATGACATTCAGTACTTC.